This entry concerns a single T cell receptor (beta chain). The junction had 2 bases not matched to a gene; V was cut back by 1 base and J by 3 bases. The length of the CDR3 is 14 residues. Germline assignment: CDR1 SGHTA and CDR2 FQGNSA. The authors' processing: The assay estimated nucleated cells by amplifying reference gene primers. Only in-frame clones appear in the TCRdb table, and some are missing; sequencing was by immunoSEQ multiplex PCR. For V, J and clone size, that table is used; D and trimming come from the DNA. The sample has around 180,000 clones; about 87% are singletons. This sample was included in a study of blood T cell repertoires in COVID-19. As for the study in general: Italy, Spain and the United States were the sources of the convalescent and acute COVID-19 samples. Nucleic acid was either cDNA or gDNA, and it came from T cells, B-cell-depleted T cells, or PBMCs.

Sequenced: peripheral blood. The receptor's source is a man aged 35-49 years with active or convalescent COVID-19. The chain couples TRBV7-2 to TRBJ1-2, with 7 bases that match TRBD1. CDR3 sequence: CASSLGGQDYGYTF. CDR3 in DNA: TGTGCCAGCAGCTTAGGCGGACAGGACTATGGCTACACCTTC.